The text below deals with one T cell receptor (beta chain). The antigen it recognizes is unknown. Within one base of it there is no much larger clone, and no base qualities were kept. The data belong to a study of regulatory T cells in long-lasting Graves disease (dated by TCRdb to the early 2020s). For the study in its entirety: Persistent Graves' disease was defined as persistently positive TSH receptor autoantibodies together with antithyroid drug treatment for over 5 years. A total of 35 or so samples were covered by TCR sequencing, comprising approximately 13 persistent and around 20 newly diagnosed Graves' disease patients. The study was registered as a clinical trial and conducted in China. Peripheral blood TCR sequencing and RNA sequencing compared persistent Graves' disease patients with newly diagnosed Graves' disease patients. Persistent Graves' disease patients in the clinical cohort had taken antithyroid drugs for around 10 years on average.

Study-wide conclusions, independent of this receptor: Peripheral blood alone was examined, since thyroid tissue, which constituted the primary lesion, could not be accessed. Lower TCR Shannon entropy and fewer highly expanded clones were observed in persistent Graves' disease patients than in newly diagnosed patients, which suggested clonal expansion. A larger number of public clonotypes was shared among persistent patients (more than 2,500) than among newly diagnosed patients (roughly 980). TRBV28, TRBJ1-2 and TRBJ2-5 were preferentially used in persistent disease, while TRBV20-1 and TRBJ2-1 were favored in newly diagnosed disease. As a limitation, the authors acknowledged that the small sample size may reduce accuracy. Sequencing and analysis were restricted to the TCR beta chain.

The library was prepared using multiplex PCR. The instrument was an Illumina HiSeq 4000. CDR3 regions were amplified by Arm-PCR with iRepertoire HTBI primers to construct TCR beta libraries. PCR products were gel purified before sequencing. The paper's processing steps were these. A total of around 59 TRBV and some 13 TRBJ segments were identified across samples and were used for gene usage analysis of CDR3 amino acid clonotypes. COPE and FqMerger were used to merge the filtered high-quality paired reads into contigs. Contigs were aligned with BLAST to IMGT TRBV, TRBD and TRBJ reference genes, and CDR3 was defined per IMGT. Highly expanded clones were defined as clonotypes with a frequency above 0.1%. Shannon entropy served as the measure of repertoire diversity, while the Gini coefficient captured V-J evenness. Clonotypes shared by more than one individual were considered public. TCRdb trimmed the raw reads at Q25, called clones with MiXCR and kept productive beta chains. Each record represents a unique CDR3 protein, reported with the most common genes and DNA among its rows. The V and J calls, along with clone size, are taken from TCRdb and not from the paper's own processing. This sample gives approximately 500,000 distinct CDR3 sequences in total; 20% to 25% of them show up just once. Less than 9% of the sample rests with the top ten.

Measured from the cysteine to the phenylalanine, the CDR3 is 13 residues long. This entry keeps only the CDR3 DNA: 39 bases, framed from base 1. CDR1 and CDR2 are read off the germline V gene as MNHNS and SASEGT. Germline trimming amounts to 6 bases on V and 2 bases on J, with 3 as the count of junction bases outside the gene matches. Taken with the paper, the label for time point translates to: persistent/refractory GD, antithyroid drugs over 5 years with positive TRAb. For both TCR sequencing and RNA sequencing, RNA was extracted from PBMCs using TRIzol. Graves' disease was diagnosed according to American Thyroid Association guidelines. Patients for the study were recruited at an endocrinology department in Xi'an, China. Each patient gave around 9.2 milliliters of peripheral blood, collected in an EDTA anticoagulant tube. Ficoll Paque Plus density gradient separation was used to isolate PBMCs, and no further T cell sorting was performed. An Agilent 2100 Bioanalyzer and agarose gel were used to assess RNA quality, and a NanoDrop 2000 was used to measure RNA concentration.

The sequence links TRBV6-1 to TRBJ2-7; 8 bases in between match TRBD2. The sample in question was peripheral blood mononuclear cells (PBMCs), obtained when the disease was refractory, from a patient treated with antithyroid drugs. This clonotype originated in a female donor with Graves disease. The encoded CDR3 is CASSTSGTYEQYF. The DNA reads as follows: TGTGCCAGCAGCACTAGCGGTACCTACGAGCAGTACTTC.